This T cell receptor (beta chain) came from a study of sequential checkpoint blockade in melanoma. Study context: First-line arms were nivolumab then ipilimumab, or the reverse, randomized 1:1. Both treatment sequences were followed by maintenance nivolumab.

The data were produced by immunoSEQ multiplex PCR, yet TCRdb's version contains in-frame clones alone and is incomplete. The sample lists approximately 28,000 clones; approximately 83% were seen once. Treatment specified: randomized to nivolumab then ipilimumab (arm A) or the reverse (arm B). No patient had prior DNA-damaging chemotherapy. From thawed PBMCs, live CD3+CD8+ cells negative for CD19 and CD56 were sorted. This clonotype originated in a human donor with melanoma. The sample consisted of CD8+ T cells sorted from blood (inferred from file names), taken from a patient given nivolumab and ipilimumab in sequence.

The CDR3 region is CASTGAGTNEKLFF. In nucleotides, the CDR3 is TGTGCCAGTACAGGGGCTGGGACTAATGAAAAACTGTTTTTT. The V and J genes are TRBV19 and TRBJ1-4; D is perhaps TRBD1 (6 bases). Trimming took off 7 bases at V and 2 bases at J, with 11 bases between the two ends. Germline CDR1 is LNHDA and CDR2 is SQIVND (reference sequence). The length of the CDR3 is 14 residues.